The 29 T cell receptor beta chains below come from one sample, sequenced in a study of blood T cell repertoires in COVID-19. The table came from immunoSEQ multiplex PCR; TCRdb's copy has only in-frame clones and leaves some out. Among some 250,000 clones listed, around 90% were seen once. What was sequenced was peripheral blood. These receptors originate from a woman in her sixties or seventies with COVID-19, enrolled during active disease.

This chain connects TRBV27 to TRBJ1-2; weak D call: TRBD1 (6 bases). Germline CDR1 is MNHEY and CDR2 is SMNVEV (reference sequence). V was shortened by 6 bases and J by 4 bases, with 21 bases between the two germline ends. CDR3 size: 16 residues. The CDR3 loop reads CASSVLRETGLYGYTF. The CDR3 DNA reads TGTGCCAGCAGCGTTCTCAGGGAGACAGGACTCTATGGCTACACCTTC.

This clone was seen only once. The CDR3 DNA sequence: TGTGCCAGCAGTAGAATTGGGGCGAGGCAAGAGACCCAGTACTTC. Residues: CASSRIGARQETQYF. V is TRBV6-2 or TRBV6-3 and J is TRBJ2-5, with a possible D match to TRBD1 (5 bases). The CDR3 contains 15 residues. Trimming pared 5 bases from V and 2 bases from J, leaving 15 bases between. Germline V gives CDR1 MNHEY, CDR2 SVGEGT.

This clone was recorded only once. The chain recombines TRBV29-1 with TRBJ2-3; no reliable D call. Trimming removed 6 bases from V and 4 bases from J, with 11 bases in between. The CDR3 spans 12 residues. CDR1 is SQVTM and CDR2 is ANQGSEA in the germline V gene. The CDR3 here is CSVIRGPDTQYF. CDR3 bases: TGCAGCGTGATACGTGGGCCAGATACGCAGTATTTT.

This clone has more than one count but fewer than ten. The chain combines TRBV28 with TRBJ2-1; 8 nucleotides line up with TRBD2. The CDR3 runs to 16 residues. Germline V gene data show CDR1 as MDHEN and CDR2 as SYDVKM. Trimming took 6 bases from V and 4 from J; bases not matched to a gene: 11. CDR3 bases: TGTGCCAGCAGCCGATTGAGCGGGAGTCGTTACAATGAGCAGTTCTTC. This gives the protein CASSRLSGSRYNEQFF.

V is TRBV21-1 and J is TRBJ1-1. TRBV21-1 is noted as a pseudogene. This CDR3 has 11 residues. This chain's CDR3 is CASRGNTEAFF. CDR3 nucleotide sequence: TGTGCCAGCCGAGGGAACACTGAAGCTTTCTTT.

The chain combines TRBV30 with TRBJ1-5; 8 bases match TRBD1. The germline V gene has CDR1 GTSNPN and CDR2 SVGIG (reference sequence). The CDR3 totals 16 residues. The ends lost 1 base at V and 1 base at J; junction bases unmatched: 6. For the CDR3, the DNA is TGTGCCTGGAGTGCTACAGGGGGACCAAGCAATCAGCCCCAGCATTTT. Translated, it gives CAWSATGGPSNQPQHF.

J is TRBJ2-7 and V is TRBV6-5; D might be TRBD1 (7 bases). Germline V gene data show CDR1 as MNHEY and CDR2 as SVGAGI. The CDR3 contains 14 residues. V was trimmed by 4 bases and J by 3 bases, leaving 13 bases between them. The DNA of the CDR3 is TGTGCCAGCAGTTTCCAGGGGGGAATCTACGAGCAGTACTTC. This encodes CASSFQGGIYEQYF.

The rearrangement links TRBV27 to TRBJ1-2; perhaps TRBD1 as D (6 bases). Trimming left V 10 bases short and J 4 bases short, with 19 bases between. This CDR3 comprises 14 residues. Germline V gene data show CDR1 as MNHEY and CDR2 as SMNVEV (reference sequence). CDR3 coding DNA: TGTGCCACCTCCCCCGTGGGGACACCCTATGGCTACACCTTC. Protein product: CATSPVGTPYGYTF.

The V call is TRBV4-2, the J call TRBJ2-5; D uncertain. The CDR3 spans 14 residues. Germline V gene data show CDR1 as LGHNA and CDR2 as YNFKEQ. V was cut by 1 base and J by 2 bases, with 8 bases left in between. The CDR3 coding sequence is TGTGCCAGCAGCCAAGGGGCTACACAAGAGACCCAGTACTTC. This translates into CASSQGATQETQYF.

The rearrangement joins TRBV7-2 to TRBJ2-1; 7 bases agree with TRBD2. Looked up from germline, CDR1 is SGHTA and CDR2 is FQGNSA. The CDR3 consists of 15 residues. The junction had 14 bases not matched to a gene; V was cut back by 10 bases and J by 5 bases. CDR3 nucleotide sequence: TGTGCCACTTCGAGCACGGGAGGTGTTAACAATGAGCAGTTCTTC. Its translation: CATSSTGGVNNEQFF.

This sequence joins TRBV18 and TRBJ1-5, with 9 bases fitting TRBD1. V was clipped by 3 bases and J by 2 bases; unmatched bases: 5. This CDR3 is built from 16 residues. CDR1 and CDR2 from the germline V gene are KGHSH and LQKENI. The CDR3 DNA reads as TGTGCCAGCTCACCTGCGGGACAGGGCGGCAATCAGCCCCAGCATTTT. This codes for CASSPAGQGGNQPQHF.

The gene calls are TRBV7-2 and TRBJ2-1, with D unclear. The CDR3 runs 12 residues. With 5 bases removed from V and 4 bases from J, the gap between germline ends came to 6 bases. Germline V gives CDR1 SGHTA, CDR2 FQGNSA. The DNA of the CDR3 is TGTGCCAGCAGCCCCGTTTACAATGAGCAGTTCTTC. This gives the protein CASSPVYNEQFF.

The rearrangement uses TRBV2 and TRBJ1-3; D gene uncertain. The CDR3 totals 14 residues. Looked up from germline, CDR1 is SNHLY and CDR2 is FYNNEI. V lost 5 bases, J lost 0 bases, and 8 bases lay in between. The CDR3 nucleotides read TGTGCCAGCAGTTTGATCAGCTCTGGAAACACCATATATTTT. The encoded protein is CASSLISSGNTIYF.

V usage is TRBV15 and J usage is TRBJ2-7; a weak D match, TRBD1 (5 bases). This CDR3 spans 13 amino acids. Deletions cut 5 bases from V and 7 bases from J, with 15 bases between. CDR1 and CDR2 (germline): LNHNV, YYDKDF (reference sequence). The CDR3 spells CATSLNQGYEQYF. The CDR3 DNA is TGTGCCACCAGCCTGAACCAGGGATATGAGCAGTACTTC. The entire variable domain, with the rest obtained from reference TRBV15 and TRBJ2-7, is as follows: DAMVIQNPRYQVTQFGKPVTLSCSQTLNHNVMYWYQQKSSQAPKLLFHYYDKDFNNEADTPDNFQSRRPNTSFCFLDIRSPGLGDTAMYLCATSLNQGYEQYFGPGTRLTVT.

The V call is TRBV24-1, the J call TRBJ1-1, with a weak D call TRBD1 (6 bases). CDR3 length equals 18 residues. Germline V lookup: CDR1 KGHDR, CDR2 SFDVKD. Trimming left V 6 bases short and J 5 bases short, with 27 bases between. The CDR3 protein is CATSPGYRDGLFRTEAFF. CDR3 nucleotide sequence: TGTGCCACCAGTCCCGGGTACAGGGACGGTTTGTTTCGGACTGAAGCTTTCTTT.

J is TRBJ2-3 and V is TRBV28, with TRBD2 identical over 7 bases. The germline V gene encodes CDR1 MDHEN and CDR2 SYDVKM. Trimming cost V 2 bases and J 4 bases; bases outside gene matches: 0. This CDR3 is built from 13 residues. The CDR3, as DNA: TGTGCCAGCAGTTTAGGGGGGGCAGATACGCAGTATTTT. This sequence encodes CASSLGGADTQYF.

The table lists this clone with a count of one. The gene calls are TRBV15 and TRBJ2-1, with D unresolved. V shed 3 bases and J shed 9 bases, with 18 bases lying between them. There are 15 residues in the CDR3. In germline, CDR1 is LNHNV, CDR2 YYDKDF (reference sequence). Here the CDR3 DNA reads TGTGCCACCAGCAGGTCCCTCATTGGGCTACCTGAGCAGTTCTTC. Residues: CATSRSLIGLPEQFF.

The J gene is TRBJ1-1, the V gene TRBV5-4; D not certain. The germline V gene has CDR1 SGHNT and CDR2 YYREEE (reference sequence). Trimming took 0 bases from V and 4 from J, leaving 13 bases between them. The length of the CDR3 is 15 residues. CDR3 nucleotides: TGTGCCAGCAGCTTGGTAGGACTTCGGGGCACTGAAGCTTTCTTT. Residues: CASSLVGLRGTEAFF. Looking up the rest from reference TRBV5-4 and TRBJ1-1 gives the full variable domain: ETGVTQSPTHLIKTRGQQVTLRCSSQSGHNTVSWYQQALGQGPQFIFQYYREEENGRGNFPPRFSGLQFPNYSSELNVNALELDDSALYLCASSLVGLRGTEAFFGQGTRLTVV.

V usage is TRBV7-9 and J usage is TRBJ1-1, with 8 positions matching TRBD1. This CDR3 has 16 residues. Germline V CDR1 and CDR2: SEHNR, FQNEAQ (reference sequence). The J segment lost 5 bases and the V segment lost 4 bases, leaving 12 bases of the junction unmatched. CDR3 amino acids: CASSSLGGRGLTEAFF. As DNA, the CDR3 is TGTGCCAGCAGCTCCTTGGGGGGCAGGGGGCTTACTGAAGCTTTCTTT.

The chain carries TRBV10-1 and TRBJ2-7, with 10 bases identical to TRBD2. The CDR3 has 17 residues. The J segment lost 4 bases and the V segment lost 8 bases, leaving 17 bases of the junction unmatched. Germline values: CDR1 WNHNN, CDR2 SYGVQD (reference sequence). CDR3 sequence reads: CASVYQPHSGGRYEQYF. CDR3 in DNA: TGCGCCAGCGTGTACCAACCTCATAGCGGGGGGCGGTACGAGCAGTACTTC.

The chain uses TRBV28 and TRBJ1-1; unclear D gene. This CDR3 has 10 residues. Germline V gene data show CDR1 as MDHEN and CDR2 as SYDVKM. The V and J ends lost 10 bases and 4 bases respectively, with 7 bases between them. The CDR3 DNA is TGTGCCACCTTGTTCACTGAAGCTTTCTTT. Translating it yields CATLFTEAFF.

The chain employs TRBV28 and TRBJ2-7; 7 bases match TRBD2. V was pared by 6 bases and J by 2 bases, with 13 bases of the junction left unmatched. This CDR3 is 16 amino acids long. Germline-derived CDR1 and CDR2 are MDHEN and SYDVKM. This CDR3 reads CASSPSGSGNTYEQYF. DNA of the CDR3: TGTGCCAGCAGCCCGTCTGGGAGCGGGAATACCTACGAGCAGTACTTC.

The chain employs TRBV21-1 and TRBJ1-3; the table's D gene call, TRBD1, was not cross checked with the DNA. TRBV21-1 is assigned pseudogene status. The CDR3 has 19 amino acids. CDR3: CASSKGRGQTGEKRNTIYF. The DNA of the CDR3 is TGTGCCAGCAGCAAAGGTCGGGGGCAGACAGGGGAAAAAAGAAACACCATATATTTT.

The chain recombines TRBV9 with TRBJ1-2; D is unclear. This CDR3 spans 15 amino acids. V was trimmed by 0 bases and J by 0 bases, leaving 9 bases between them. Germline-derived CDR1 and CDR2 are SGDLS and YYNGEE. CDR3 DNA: TGTGCCAGCAGCGTAGGGCAGGCTGCTAACTATGGCTACACCTTC. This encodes CASSVGQAANYGYTF.

CDR3 protein: CASSQDLMGRVDAEAFF. The CDR3 DNA sequence: TGTGCCAGCAGCCAAGATTTGATGGGCAGGGTGGACGCTGAAGCTTTCTTT. V gene TRBV4-2 combines with J gene TRBJ1-1; a weak D match, TRBD1 (5 bases). Trimming removed 0 bases at V and 6 bases at J, with 20 bases between. Germline lookup yields CDR1 LGHNA and CDR2 YNFKEQ. CDR3 size: 17 residues.

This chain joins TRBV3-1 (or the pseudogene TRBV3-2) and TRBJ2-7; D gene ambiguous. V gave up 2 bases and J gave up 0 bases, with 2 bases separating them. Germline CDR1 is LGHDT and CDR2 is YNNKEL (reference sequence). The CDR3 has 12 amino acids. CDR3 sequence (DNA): TGTGCCAGCAGCCAACACTCCTACGAGCAGTACTTC. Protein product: CASSQHSYEQYF.

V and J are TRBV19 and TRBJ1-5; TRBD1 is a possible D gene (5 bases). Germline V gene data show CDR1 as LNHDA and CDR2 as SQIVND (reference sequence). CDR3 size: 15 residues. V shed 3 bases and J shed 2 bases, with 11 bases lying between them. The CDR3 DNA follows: TGTGCCAGTAGTATTAGCGGGGCAGGCAATCAGCCCCAGCATTTT. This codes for CASSISGAGNQPQHF.

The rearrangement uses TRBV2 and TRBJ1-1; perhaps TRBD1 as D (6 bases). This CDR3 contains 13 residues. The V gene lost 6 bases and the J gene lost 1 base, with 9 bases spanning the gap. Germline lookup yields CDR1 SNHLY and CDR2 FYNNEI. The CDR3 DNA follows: TGTGCCAGCAGAGTGGACAGGAACACTGAAGCTTTCTTT. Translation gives CASRVDRNTEAFF. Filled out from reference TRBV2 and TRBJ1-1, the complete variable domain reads EPEVTQTPSHQVTQMGQEVILRCVPISNHLYFYWYRQILGQKVEFLVSFYNNEISEKSEIFDDQFSVERPDGSNFTLKIRSTKLEDSAMYFCASRVDRNTEAFFGQGTRLTVV.

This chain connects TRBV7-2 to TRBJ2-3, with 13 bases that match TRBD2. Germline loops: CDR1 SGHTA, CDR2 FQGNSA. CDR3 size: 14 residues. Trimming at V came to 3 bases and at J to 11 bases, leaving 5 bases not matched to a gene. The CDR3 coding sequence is TGTGCCAGCAGCTTCACTAGCGGGAGGGGCGGGCAGTATTTT. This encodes CASSFTSGRGGQYF.